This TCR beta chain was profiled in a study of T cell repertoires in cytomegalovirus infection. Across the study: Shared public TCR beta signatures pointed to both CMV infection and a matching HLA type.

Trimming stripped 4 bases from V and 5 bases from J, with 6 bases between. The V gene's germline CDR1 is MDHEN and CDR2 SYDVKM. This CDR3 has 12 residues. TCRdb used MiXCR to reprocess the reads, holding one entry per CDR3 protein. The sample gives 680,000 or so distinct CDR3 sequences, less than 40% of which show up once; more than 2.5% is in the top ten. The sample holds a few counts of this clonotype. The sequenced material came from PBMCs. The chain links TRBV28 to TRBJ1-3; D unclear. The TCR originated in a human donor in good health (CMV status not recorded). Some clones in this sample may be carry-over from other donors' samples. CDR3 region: CASSSRRNTIYF. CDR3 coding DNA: TGTGCCAGCAGTTCGAGGAGAAACACCATATATTTT.